The 6 T cell receptor beta chains listed next were all sequenced from one sample in a study of shared clonotypes between healthy human individuals. TCRdb's table, derived via immunoSEQ multiplex PCR, lists solely in-frame clones and lacks some. The sample lists roughly 680,000 clones, just under 75% occurring once. The specimen sequenced was memory CD4+ T cells sorted from blood. Subset here: CD45RA-negative fraction. These receptors were obtained from a woman aged 30 to 39 in good health.

This clone has just one count. CDR3 sequence reads: CAVGTGDDQPQHF. CDR3 DNA sequence: TGTGCCGTCGGGACAGGGGATGATCAGCCCCAGCATTTT. The chain combines TRBV10-3 with TRBJ1-5, with 10 bases fitting TRBD1. Germline CDR1 ENHRY, CDR2 SYGVKD. V lost 11 bases, J lost 5 bases, and 6 bases stayed unmatched. This CDR3 comprises 13 residues.

This sequence joins TRBV2 and TRBJ1-1, with 7 nucleotides matching TRBD1. Germline CDR1 SNHLY, CDR2 FYNNEI. With 5 bases clipped from V and 1 base from J, the junction kept 4 bases outside the gene matches. The CDR3 has 14 amino acids. In nucleotides, the CDR3 is TGTGCCAGCAGTCACCGACAGGGGAACACTGAAGCTTTCTTT. This sequence encodes CASSHRQGNTEAFF.

The chain is built from TRBV2 and TRBJ2-1; D gene ambiguous. This CDR3 has 15 amino acids. Trimming took 4 bases from V and 0 from J, leaving 10 bases between them. Germline CDR1 is SNHLY and CDR2 is FYNNEI. The DNA of the CDR3 is TGTGCCAGCAGTGGTATAAGGAGCTCCTACAATGAGCAGTTCTTC. Its protein product is CASSGIRSSYNEQFF.

The rearrangement joins TRBV27 to TRBJ2-2; 9 bases fit TRBD2. The CDR3 runs 16 residues. The germline V gene encodes CDR1 MNHEY and CDR2 SMNVEV (reference sequence). V shed 6 bases and J 5 bases; nucleotides not matched to a gene: 10. Here the CDR3 DNA reads TGTGCCAGCAGCCAGTCCGGGACTAGCCAAACCGGGGAGCTGTTTTTT. Amino acids: CASSQSGTSQTGELFF.

This chain connects TRBV5-1 to TRBJ1-5, with a possible D match to TRBD1 (5 bases). Germline V gene data show CDR1 as SGHRS and CDR2 as YFSETQ. The length of the CDR3 is 15 residues. V dropped 4 bases and J dropped 2 bases, with 13 bases sitting between them. CDR3 coding DNA: TGCGCCAGCAGCGGGGACGGCTCAGGCAATCAGCCCCAGCATTTT. It yields the protein CASSGDGSGNQPQHF. Looking up the rest from reference TRBV5-1 and TRBJ1-5 gives the full variable domain: KAGVTQTPRYLIKTRGQQVTLSCSPISGHRSVSWYQQTPGQGLQFLFEYFSETQRNKGNFPGRFSGRQFSNSRSEMNVSTLELGDSALYLCASSGDGSGNQPQHFGDGTRLSIL.

This sequence joins TRBV6-5 and TRBJ2-1, with D unclear. The CDR3 length is 12 residues. The V gene lost 6 bases and the J gene lost 10 bases, with 13 bases spanning the gap. Germline lookup yields CDR1 MNHEY and CDR2 SVGAGI. The CDR3 region has the DNA TGTGCCAGCAGACACAATAGTTTCGAGCAGTTCTTC. This encodes CASRHNSFEQFF.